The 32 T cell receptor beta chains below were found in one sample sequenced in a study of T cells in Graves' hyperthyroidism and ophthalmopathy. Template material for amplifying TCR beta CDR3 regions consisted of RNA transcripts. The HTBI primer set served for first-round RT-PCR of the TCR CDR3. In TCRdb, the multiplex PCR reads were re-called with MiXCR into one record per CDR3 protein. The sample carries 330,000 or so distinct CDR3 sequences, 15% to 20% recorded once. The sequenced sample was blood. The receptors stem from a woman aged 40 to 49 with Graves' ophthalmopathy.

The chain employs TRBV12-3 or TRBV12-4 and TRBJ1-1, with D unclear. The CDR3 length is 14 residues. Trimming took 1 base from V and 4 from J, leaving 10 bases between them. The chain's CDR3 is CASSLVDGSTEAFF. In DNA form, the CDR3 reads TGTGCCAGCAGTTTAGTCGACGGGAGCACTGAAGCTTTCTTT.

This clonotype was counted many times. V usage is TRBV28 and J usage is TRBJ2-7; perhaps TRBD2 as D (6 bases). Germline V CDR1 and CDR2: MDHEN, SYDVKM. The CDR3 covers 15 residues. Trimming cost V 7 bases and J 3 bases, with 19 bases left between them. The CDR3: CASTPPTAGGYEQYF. CDR3 DNA: TGTGCCAGCACGCCCCCCACAGCGGGTGGCTACGAGCAGTACTTC. The whole variable domain, filled in from reference TRBV28 and TRBJ2-7, reads DVKVTQSSRYLVKRTGEKVFLECVQDMDHENMFWYRQDPGLGLRLIYFSYDVKMKEKGDIPEGYSVSREKKERFSLILESASTNQTSMYLCASTPPTAGGYEQYFGPGTRLTVT.

This clonotype occurred many times. V and J are TRBV7-2 and TRBJ2-5; 9 bases map to TRBD2. This CDR3 has 15 amino acids. The ends lost 5 bases at V and 2 bases at J; junction bases unmatched: 6. The germline gives CDR1 SGHTA, CDR2 FQGNSA. The CDR3 region has the DNA TGTGCCAGCAGCCGTAGCGGGAGTTGGCAAGAGACCCAGTACTTC. It is translated as CASSRSGSWQETQYF.

Turning to this clonotype: Since no conserved phenylalanine or tryptophan closes the CDR3, a read error is the likely cause. V usage is TRBV6-4 and J usage is TRBJ2-3; D unclear. Germline CDR1 is MRHNA and CDR2 is SNTAGT. V was shortened by 3 bases and J by 0 bases, with 4 bases between the two germline ends. There are 13 residues in the CDR3. CDR3 DNA sequence: TGTGCCAGCAGTGAGATTAGCACAGATACGCAGTATTCT. Its protein is CASSEISTDTQYS.

The rearrangement joins TRBV20-1 to TRBJ2-7; D is unresolved. The CDR3 loop spans 12 amino acids. Germline V gene sequence: CDR1 DFQATT, CDR2 SNEGSKA (reference sequence). Trimming took 1 base from V and 6 from J, leaving 10 bases between them. CDR3 in amino acids: CSARANPSEQYF. The CDR3 DNA reads TGCAGTGCTAGAGCTAACCCCAGCGAGCAGTACTTC.

This clonotype was picked up many times. V usage is TRBV12-3 or TRBV12-4 and J usage is TRBJ1-5; maybe TRBD1 (5 bases). Deletions cut 4 bases from V and 1 base from J, with 5 bases between. The CDR3 has 13 amino acids. CDR3 residues: CASSWDSNQPQHF. Written as DNA, the CDR3 is TGTGCCAGCAGTTGGGACAGCAATCAGCCCCAGCATTTT.

This clonotype was detected many times. The chain employs TRBV4-3 and TRBJ2-5; 7 bases match TRBD1. This CDR3 comprises 15 residues. With V trimmed by 3 bases and J by 5 bases, 9 bases remained unmatched. The germline gives CDR1 LGHNA, CDR2 YSLEER. CDR3 sequence: CASSQETGRRETQYF. The CDR3, as DNA: TGCGCCAGCAGCCAGGAGACAGGGCGGAGGGAGACCCAGTACTTC.

This clonotype was seen more than once but under ten times. The rearrangement links TRBV6-2 or TRBV6-3 to TRBJ2-7; maybe TRBD2 (6 bases). Judging by the DNA end, TRBJ2-1 fits better; the J call may be wrong. CDR1 is MNHEY and CDR2 is SVGEGT in the germline V gene. The CDR3 extends over 14 amino acids. CDR3 sequence reads: CASSYLPGAYEQFF. The CDR3 nucleotides are TGTGCCAGCAGTTACCTCCCGGGAGCCTACGAGCAGTTCTTC.

At least ten counts were recorded for this clonotype. The chain is built from TRBV28 and TRBJ2-5, with D perhaps TRBD2 (7 bases). Per germline, CDR1 MDHEN and CDR2 SYDVKM. Trimming took 5 bases from V and 4 from J, leaving 20 bases between them. This CDR3 is 16 amino acids long. This CDR3 reads CASSGQIGGEIETQYF. The CDR3 nucleotides are TGTGCCAGCAGTGGTCAAATAGGGGGGGAAATAGAGACCCAGTACTTC.

There are many counts of this clonotype. This chain joins TRBV25-1 and TRBJ1-6; D unresolved. Deletions cut 3 bases from V and 11 bases from J, with 11 bases between. The CDR3 extends over 13 amino acids. CDR1 is MGHDK, CDR2 SYGVNS, per germline. The CDR3 region is CASSDRIAAPLHF. CDR3 nucleotides: TGTGCCAGCAGTGACAGGATCGCGGCACCCCTCCACTTT.

The V gene is TRBV4-3, the J gene TRBJ1-6, with no clear D. In germline, CDR1 is LGHNA, CDR2 YSLEER. The V end was cut by 1 base, the J end by 10 bases, with 11 bases between. The CDR3 has 14 residues. The CDR3 loop is CASSQVVTVSPLHF. The CDR3 nucleotides are TGCGCCAGCAGCCAAGTAGTAACAGTGTCACCCCTCCACTTT.

This clonotype was seen ten or more times. The CDR3 region is CASSIGTGGAGETQYF. The CDR3 nucleotides read TGTGCCAGCAGCATCGGGACAGGGGGCGCTGGGGAGACCCAGTACTTC. This rearrangement joins TRBV5-6 to TRBJ2-5; TRBD1 matches at 12 bases. This CDR3 region has 16 residues. The germline V gene has CDR1 SGHDT and CDR2 YYEEEE. V was clipped by 4 bases and J by 5 bases; unmatched bases: 9.

This clonotype was detected ten times or more. The chain links TRBV6-1 to TRBJ1-5, with no clear D. The V end was cut by 8 bases, the J end by 1 base, with 9 bases between. Germline lookup yields CDR1 MNHNS and CDR2 SASEGT. The CDR3 loop spans 13 amino acids. CDR3 loop: CASQARSNQPQHF. CDR3 DNA sequence: TGTGCCAGCCAGGCACGAAGCAATCAGCCCCAGCATTTT.

This clonotype was picked up many times. The chain joins TRBV27 to TRBJ2-7; 13 bases match TRBD2. The CDR3 has 15 amino acids. Trimming at V came to 4 bases and at J to 6 bases, leaving 6 bases not matched to a gene. Germline lookup yields CDR1 MNHEY and CDR2 SMNVEV (reference sequence). The CDR3 nucleotides read TGTGCCAGCAGTTCGCGGACTAGCGGGAGTCGCGAGCAGTACTTC. Protein: CASSSRTSGSREQYF.

The chain links TRBV7-2 to TRBJ2-2, with TRBD1 matching over 8 bases. The germline V gene has CDR1 SGHTA and CDR2 FQGNSA. After removal of 3 bases from V and 1 base from J, the junction contained 1 base not matched to a gene. This CDR3 has 15 residues. CDR3 region: CASSLTGENTGELFF. CDR3 in DNA: TGTGCCAGCAGCTTGACAGGGGAGAACACCGGGGAGCTGTTTTTT.

This clonotype has a count of ten or more. The rearrangement uses TRBV5-1 and TRBJ1-1, with D unclear. The CDR3 length is 15 residues. Trimming shortened V by 1 base and J by 1 base, and 11 bases separated the two germline ends. CDR1 and CDR2 (germline): SGHRS, YFSETQ. DNA of the CDR3: TGCGCCAGCAGCTTGCTTTCCACTGGGAACACTGAAGCTTTCTTT. Its translation is CASSLLSTGNTEAFF.

The sample holds many counts of this clonotype. This chain connects TRBV25-1 to TRBJ2-2, with 16 bases that match TRBD2. Trimming took 1 base from V and 6 from J; bases not matched to a gene: 2. The CDR3 consists of 17 residues. From germline, CDR1 is MGHDK and CDR2 SYGVNS. The CDR3 region has the DNA TGTGCCAGCAGTGAATCTGGGACTAGCGGGAGGGCCGGGGAGCTGTTTTTT. Residues: CASSESGTSGRAGELFF. Based on the CDR3 plus reference TRBV25-1 and TRBJ2-2, the full variable domain is EADIYQTPRYLVIGTGKKITLECSQTMGHDKMYWYQQDPGMELHLIHYSYGVNSTEKGDLSSESTVSRIRTEHFPLTLESARPSHTSQYLCASSESGTSGRAGELFFGEGSRLTVL.

This clonotype was seen ten or more times. The rearrangement joins TRBV12-3 or TRBV12-4 to TRBJ2-7; 12 bases map to TRBD2. CDR3 length equals 16 residues. J lost 3 bases, V lost 6 bases, and 9 bases had no gene match. The CDR3 DNA is TGTGCCAGCAGGAAAATCGGACTAGCGGGACACTACGAGCAGTACTTC. Its translation is CASRKIGLAGHYEQYF.

This clonotype was seen repeatedly, ten times or more. The J gene is TRBJ1-2, the V gene TRBV4-1; no firm D call. CDR1 and CDR2 from the germline V gene are MGHRA and YSYEKL. The CDR3 spans 14 residues. Trimming pared 2 bases from V and 4 bases from J, leaving 11 bases between. The CDR3 DNA sequence: TGCGCCAGCAGCCAAATGACCCTGAGCTATGGCTACACCTTC. It encodes CASSQMTLSYGYTF.

In regard to this clonotype: One end of the junction fails to match germline, which may point to a read error. V and J are TRBV10-3 and TRBJ2-7; possibly TRBD1 or TRBD2 for D (6 bases each). CDR1 ENHRY and CDR2 SYGVKD come from the germline V gene. This CDR3 region has 14 residues. In DNA, the CDR3 is TGTGCCATCAGTGTTCAGAGGGGGGTCTACGAGCAATACTTC. Encoded protein: CAISVQRGVYEQYF.

This clonotype has at least ten counts. CDR3 sequence (DNA): TGTGCCAGCAGCTTAATGAGGGGGGCGTCTACTGAAGCTTTCTTT. Protein sequence: CASSLMRGASTEAFF. J is TRBJ1-1 and V is TRBV7-3, with a tentative D call TRBD1 (6 bases). This CDR3 has 15 amino acids. CDR1 is SGHTA and CDR2 is FQGTGA in the germline V gene. V dropped 1 base and J dropped 5 bases, with 14 bases sitting between them.

This clonotype appeared many times. The genes are TRBV27 and TRBJ2-5, with a possible D match to TRBD2 (6 bases). Trimming took off 2 bases at V and 2 bases at J, with 12 bases between the two ends. This CDR3 has 15 residues. The V gene's germline CDR1 is MNHEY and CDR2 SMNVEV (reference sequence). The CDR3 coding sequence is TGTGCCAGCAGTTTACTGACGGGAGCTCAAGAGACCCAGTACTTC. Translation: CASSLLTGAQETQYF.

This clonotype has ten or more counts. The chain recombines TRBV28 with TRBJ2-7; 7 bases map to TRBD2. The CDR3 extends over 15 amino acids. Germline CDR1 MDHEN, CDR2 SYDVKM. V lost 5 bases, J lost 0 bases, and 7 bases stayed unmatched. The CDR3 bases are TGTGCCAGCAGTGACCTAGCGGAGGTCTCCTACGAGCAGTACTTC. Protein product: CASSDLAEVSYEQYF.

This clonotype came up many times. This sequence joins TRBV30 and TRBJ1-2; weak D call: TRBD1 (5 bases). Per germline, CDR1 GTSNPN and CDR2 SVGIG (reference sequence). The CDR3 is made up of 14 amino acids. Trimming pared 5 bases from V and 1 base from J, leaving 14 bases between. The CDR3 is CAWAEDNFNYGYTF. CDR3 coding DNA: TGTGCCTGGGCTGAGGACAACTTTAACTATGGCTACACCTTC.

There are a few counts of this clonotype. The chain is built from TRBV11-2 and TRBJ2-1, with 9 nucleotides matching TRBD2. CDR1 is SGHAT and CDR2 is FQNNGV in the germline V gene. J lost 1 base, V lost 0 bases, and 4 bases had no gene match. The CDR3 extends over 17 amino acids. The CDR3 nucleotides are TGTGCCAGCAGCTTAGAGTTTAGCGGGAGATCCTACAATGAGCAGTTCTTC. Protein: CASSLEFSGRSYNEQFF.

V is TRBV6-5 and J is TRBJ2-7; D call uncertain. The V and J ends lost 4 bases and 0 bases respectively, with 10 bases between them. CDR3 length: 14 residues. CDR1 is MNHEY, CDR2 SVGAGI, per germline. The CDR3 loop reads CASSFSRSSYEQYF. The CDR3, as DNA: TGTGCCAGCAGTTTCTCAAGGAGCTCCTACGAGCAGTACTTC.

This clonotype was detected many times. The chain carries TRBV5-1 and TRBJ2-2, with D uncertain. The germline V gene encodes CDR1 SGHRS and CDR2 YFSETQ. This CDR3 is 14 amino acids long. The V end was cut by 5 bases, the J end by 1 base, with 9 bases between. The CDR3 region is CASRTDQNTGELFF. CDR3 sequence (DNA): TGCGCCAGCAGAACAGACCAGAACACCGGGGAGCTGTTTTTT.

This clonotype was found a few times. The genes are TRBV4-3 and TRBJ2-5; 7 bases line up with TRBD2. J gave up 5 bases and V 0 bases, and 9 bases lay outside the gene matches. Germline lookup yields CDR1 LGHNA and CDR2 YSLEER. This CDR3 contains 16 residues. CDR3 region: CASSQDLAGVEETQYF. In DNA form, the CDR3 reads TGCGCCAGCAGCCAAGATCTGGCGGGAGTGGAGGAGACCCAGTACTTC.

V and J are TRBV11-2 and TRBJ2-1; TRBD2 is a possible D gene (6 bases). The CDR3 is 15 amino acids. The germline gives CDR1 SGHAT, CDR2 FQNNGV. Trimming took off 3 bases at V and 0 bases at J, with 9 bases between the two ends. CDR3 nucleotide sequence: TGTGCCAGCAGCTTCGGACTACCCTCCTACAATGAGCAGTTCTTC. Its translation: CASSFGLPSYNEQFF.

V and J are TRBV30 and TRBJ2-5; D is undetermined. The CDR3 is 14 residues long. From germline, CDR1 is GTSNPN and CDR2 SVGIG (reference sequence). Trimming took 5 bases from V and 4 from J, leaving 17 bases between them. This CDR3 reads CAWEFPQRRETQYF. CDR3 sequence (DNA): TGTGCCTGGGAGTTTCCTCAGCGACGAGAGACCCAGTACTTC. Combining the CDR3 with reference TRBV30 and TRBJ2-5 gives the whole variable domain SQTIHQWPATLVQPVGSPLSLECTVEGTSNPNLYWYRQAAGRGLQLLFYSVGIGQISSEVPQNLSASRPQDRQFILSSKKLLLSDSGFYLCAWEFPQRRETQYFGPGTRLLVL.

This clonotype appeared many times. The chain employs TRBV27 and TRBJ1-1; 7 positions agree with TRBD1. The ends lost 5 bases at V and 1 base at J; junction bases unmatched: 4. CDR3 size: 14 residues. CDR1 is MNHEY and CDR2 is SMNVEV in the germline V gene (reference sequence). The CDR3 loop is CASSLTGENTEAFF. Written as DNA, the CDR3 is TGTGCCAGCAGTCTAACAGGGGAGAACACTGAAGCTTTCTTT.

There are a few counts of this clonotype. The rearrangement joins TRBV12-3 or TRBV12-4 to TRBJ2-5, with a weak D call TRBD2 (6 bases). Trimming left V 3 bases short and J 5 bases short, with 13 bases between. The CDR3 consists of 14 residues. The CDR3 region is CASSFGDGGETQYF. The CDR3 DNA sequence: TGTGCCAGCAGTTTCGGGGACGGGGGTGAGACCCAGTACTTC.